The TCR beta chain described here comes from a study of T-cell reconstitution after alpha-beta-depleted transplantation in children. Germline V CDR1 and CDR2: MNHEY, SMNVEV (reference sequence). CDR3 length: 14 residues. V was trimmed by 2 bases and J by 1 base, leaving 8 bases between them. The table lists this clonotype with many counts. Unique molecular identifiers were used in preparing the TCRbeta library. MiXCR was run by TCRdb on the PCR reads, yielding one entry per CDR3 protein. The sample lists 200,000 to 300,000 distinct CDR3 sequences, 12% occurring once. The chain carries TRBV27 and TRBJ1-1; D gene ambiguous. This TCR came from a human donor who donated a stem cell graft to a child with acute lymphoblastic leukemia. Sequences were derived from PBMCs from the stem cell graft donor, sampled from the stem cell graft. DNA of the CDR3: TGTGCCAGCAGTTTAGCCGCTAGGAACACTGAAGCTTTCTTT. This translates into CASSLAARNTEAFF.